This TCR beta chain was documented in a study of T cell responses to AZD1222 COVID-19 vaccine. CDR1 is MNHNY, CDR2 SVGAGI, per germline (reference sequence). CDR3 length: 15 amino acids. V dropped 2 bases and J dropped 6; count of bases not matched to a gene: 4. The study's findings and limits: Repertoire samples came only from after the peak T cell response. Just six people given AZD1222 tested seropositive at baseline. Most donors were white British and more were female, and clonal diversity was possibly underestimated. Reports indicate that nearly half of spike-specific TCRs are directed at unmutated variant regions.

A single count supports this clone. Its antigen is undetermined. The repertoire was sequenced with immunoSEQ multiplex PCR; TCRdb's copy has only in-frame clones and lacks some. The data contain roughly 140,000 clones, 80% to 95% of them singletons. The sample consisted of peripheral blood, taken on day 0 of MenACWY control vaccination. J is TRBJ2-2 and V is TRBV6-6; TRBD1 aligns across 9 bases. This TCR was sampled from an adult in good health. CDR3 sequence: CASSYTDRGPGELFF. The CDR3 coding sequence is TGTGCCAGCAGTTACACGGACAGGGGCCCCGGGGAGCTGTTTTTT.